This TCR beta chain was captured in a study of blood T cell repertoires in COVID-19. Authors' analysis steps: Scientists estimated how many nucleated cells there were by amplifying reference gene primers. Sequencing used immunoSEQ multiplex PCR; TCRdb keeps in-frame clones, though not all of them. V, J and clone size derive from that table, while D and trimming were established from the DNA sequence. The repertoire has roughly 300,000 clones, more than 75% of them found once; the top ten carry 1.5%. J was trimmed by 10 bases and V by 3 bases; bases with no gene match: 12. Looked up from germline, CDR1 is SGHVS and CDR2 is FQNEAQ. This CDR3 region has 16 residues.

The rearrangement links TRBV7-8 to TRBJ1-6; 7 nucleotides align to TRBD1. The clonotype comes from a woman in her 40s who had recovered from COVID-19. The sequenced material came from peripheral blood. The CDR3 nucleotides are TGTGCCAGCAGCTTGGGCCCGAGACAGGGAACGTCACCCCTCCACTTT. This codes for CASSLGPRQGTSPLHF.